The 10 T cell receptor beta chains reported below all come from one sample, sequenced in a study of T cells after yellow fever vaccination. TCRdb processed the 5' RACE reads anew with MiXCR; each CDR3 protein has one entry. The sample lists under 600,000 distinct CDR3 sequences, roughly 13% occurring once. Sequenced here: PBMCs, sampled on the day of the yellow fever booster vaccination. The source of these receptors is a man younger than 45 who received the YFV17D yellow fever vaccine.

This clonotype was picked up a small number of times. V usage is TRBV12-5 and J usage is TRBJ2-3; 7 bases map to TRBD2. V shed 5 bases and J 1 base; nucleotides not matched to a gene: 12. CDR3 length: 17 residues. Looked up from germline, CDR1 is LGHNT and CDR2 is FRNRAP. CDR3 in amino acids: CASGPPGSGTCTDTQYF. CDR3 nucleotide sequence: TGTGCTAGTGGTCCTCCGGGGAGCGGGACTTGCACAGATACGCAGTATTTT.

This clonotype was seen a few times. The chain uses TRBV5-1 and TRBJ2-2; the D gene is possibly TRBD2 (6 bases). From germline, CDR1 is SGHRS and CDR2 YFSETQ. V was pared by 4 bases and J by 4 bases, with 14 bases between. The CDR3 totals 15 residues. CDR3 DNA: TGCGCCAGCAGCAGGGAGGTTCAAGGCACCGGGGAGCTGTTTTTT. As protein: CASSREVQGTGELFF.

The table lists this clonotype with a few counts. This chain links TRBV20-1 with TRBJ1-1, with D possibly being TRBD1 (5 bases). Between the trimmed V and J ends, which lost 6 bases and 6 bases, there was a span of 14 bases. The CDR3 runs 12 residues. CDR1 and CDR2 from the germline V gene are DFQATT and SNEGSKA (reference sequence). CDR3 residues: CSATLVGPEAFF. Written as DNA, the CDR3 is TGCAGTGCCACGCTCGTGGGACCTGAAGCTTTCTTT.

A few counts support this clonotype. This chain links TRBV19 with TRBJ2-1, with TRBD2 identical over 8 bases. V trimming: 9 bases; J trimming: 3 bases; junction bases outside the gene matches: 7. The CDR3 extends over 14 amino acids. Germline values: CDR1 LNHDA, CDR2 SQIVND (reference sequence). CDR3 nucleotide sequence: TGTGCCAGCTCAATCGGGACTAGCTACAATGAGCAGTTCTTC. Amino acid sequence: CASSIGTSYNEQFF.

A few counts support this clonotype. V and J are TRBV11-2 and TRBJ2-1, with D possibly TRBD2 on 5 matching bases. V lost 4 bases and J 1 base, leaving 11 bases between the germline ends. Germline loops: CDR1 SGHAT, CDR2 FQNNGV. The CDR3 contains 15 residues. CDR3 bases: TGTGCCAGCAGCTCTGACTACCCTTCCTACAATGAGCAGTTCTTC. This sequence encodes CASSSDYPSYNEQFF.

The chain is built from TRBV14 and TRBJ1-2; 10 nucleotides line up with TRBD1. The J segment lost 4 bases and the V segment lost 3 bases, leaving 8 bases of the junction unmatched. The V gene's germline CDR1 is SGHDN and CDR2 FVKESK. The CDR3 covers 16 residues. CDR3 in amino acids: CASSHQRTGGTYGYTF. CDR3 DNA sequence: TGTGCCAGCAGCCACCAAAGGACAGGGGGGACCTATGGCTACACCTTC.

This clonotype was found many times. V is TRBV12-3 or TRBV12-4 and J is TRBJ2-1; tentative D call: TRBD2 (6 bases). The V end lost 8 bases, the J end lost 6 bases, and 14 bases lay between the germline ends. The CDR3 loop spans 13 amino acids. CDR3 amino acids: CASDGGAGNEQFF. In DNA, the CDR3 is TGTGCCAGCGATGGCGGGGCTGGCAATGAGCAGTTCTTC.

This clonotype occurred a few times. This sequence joins TRBV7-6 and TRBJ2-1; 10 bases line up with TRBD2. The length of the CDR3 is 16 residues. Germline lookup yields CDR1 SGHVS and CDR2 FNYEAQ. Losses at the gene ends were 5 bases for V and 5 bases for J; bases not matched to a gene: 9. The CDR3 reads CASSPRTSGTHNEQFF. The CDR3 nucleotides are TGTGCCAGCAGCCCGAGGACTAGCGGAACCCACAATGAGCAGTTCTTC. Together with reference TRBV7-6 and TRBJ2-1, the CDR3 gives the full variable domain: GAGVSQSPRYKVTKRGQDVALRCDPISGHVSLYWYRQALGQGPEFLTYFNYEAQQDKSGLPNDRFSAERPEGSISTLTIQRTEQRDSAMYRCASSPRTSGTHNEQFFGPGTRLTVL.

In this sample, this clonotype turned up a few times. The chain links TRBV6-2 or TRBV6-3 to TRBJ1-1; D is ambiguous. CDR1 is MNHEY and CDR2 is SVGEGT in the germline V gene. CDR3 length equals 11 residues. The V gene lost 4 bases and the J gene lost 10 bases, with 10 bases spanning the gap. CDR3: CASSSGPTAFF. In nucleotides, the CDR3 is TGTGCCAGCAGTTCCGGGCCCACAGCTTTCTTT.

The sample holds a few counts of this clonotype. The V call is TRBV5-1, the J call TRBJ1-1, with TRBD1 identical over 7 bases. Germline-derived CDR1 and CDR2 are SGHRS and YFSETQ. J lost 5 bases, V lost 5 bases, and 12 bases had no gene match. The CDR3 sequence is 15 residues long. The CDR3 region is CASRGPGGVGTEAFF. CDR3 sequence (DNA): TGCGCCAGCAGAGGTCCAGGGGGGGTCGGGACTGAAGCTTTCTTT. Using reference TRBV5-1 and TRBJ1-1 for the parts outside the CDR3, the full variable domain is KAGVTQTPRYLIKTRGQQVTLSCSPISGHRSVSWYQQTPGQGLQFLFEYFSETQRNKGNFPGRFSGRQFSNSRSEMNVSTLELGDSALYLCASRGPGGVGTEAFFGQGTRLTVV.